This T cell receptor beta chain was captured in a study of CD8 T cells in Susac syndrome. Trimming pared 3 bases from V and 3 bases from J, leaving 9 bases between. CDR3 length: 13 amino acids. Germline CDR1 reads SEHNR; CDR2 reads FQNEAQ (reference sequence). Findings and limits, study-wide: The authors acknowledged that their TCR sequencing and HLA analysis involved a relatively small number of individuals.

Of note for this clonotype: What it recognizes is unknown.

Random hexamers were used to reverse transcribe the RNA input (about 0.45 to 1 ug). Amplification of TCR beta CDR3 spanned 54 Vbeta and 13 Jbeta via immunoSEQ multiplex PCR. TCRdb analysed the immunoSEQ multiplex PCR reads with MiXCR anew, one entry per CDR3 protein. Of about 440,000 distinct CDR3 sequences in the sample, approximately 85% were seen once. The chain is built from TRBV7-9 and TRBJ2-7; no clear D. The source material was CD8+ T cells from PBMCs. The receptor was derived from a human donor with multiple sclerosis. CDR3 DNA sequence: TGTGCCAGCAGCTTCATAACCGACTACGAGCAGTACTTC. It codes for CASSFITDYEQYF. Looking up the rest from reference TRBV7-9 and TRBJ2-7 gives the full variable domain: DTGVSQNPRHKITKRGQNVTFRCDPISEHNRLYWYRQTLGQGPEFLTYFQNEAQLEKSRLLSDRFSAERPKGSFSTLEIQRTEQGDSAMYLCASSFITDYEQYFGPGTRLTVT.